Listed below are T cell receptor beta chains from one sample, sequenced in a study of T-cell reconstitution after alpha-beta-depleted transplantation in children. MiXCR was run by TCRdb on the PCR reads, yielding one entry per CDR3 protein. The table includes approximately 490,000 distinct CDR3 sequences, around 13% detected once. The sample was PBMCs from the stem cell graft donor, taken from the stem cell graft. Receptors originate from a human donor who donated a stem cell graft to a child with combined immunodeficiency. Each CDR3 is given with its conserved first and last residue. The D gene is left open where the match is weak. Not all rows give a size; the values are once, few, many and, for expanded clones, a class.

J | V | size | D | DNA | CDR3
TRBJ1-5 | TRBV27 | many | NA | TGTGCCAGCAGGGGGATGAGGAGGGATCAGCCCCAGCATTTT | CASRGMRRDQPQHF
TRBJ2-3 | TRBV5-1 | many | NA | TGCGCCAGCAGCTTGTCAGGGTTGGGCACAGATACGCAGTATTTT | CASSLSGLGTDTQYF
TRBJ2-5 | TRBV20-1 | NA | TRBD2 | TGCAGTGCTAGAGGCCCTAGCGGGAGGGCCGGGGAGACCCAGTACTTC | CSARGPSGRAGETQYF
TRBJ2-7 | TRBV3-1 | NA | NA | TGTGCCAGCAGCCAAGCGGCAGGCCCCTACGAGCAGTACTTC | CASSQAAGPYEQYF
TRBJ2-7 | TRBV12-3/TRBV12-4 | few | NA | TGTGCCAGCAGTTCCTGGGAGACCTACGAGCAGTACTTC | CASSSWETYEQYF
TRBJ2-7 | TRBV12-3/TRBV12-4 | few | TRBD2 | TGTGCCAGCAGTTTCCTTAAGGGTAGCGGGGGGAAACCCTACGAGCAGTACTTC | CASSFLKGSGGKPYEQYF
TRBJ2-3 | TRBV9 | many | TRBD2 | TGTGCCAGCAGCGTATATAGCGGGAGGGCAGATACGCAGTATTTT | CASSVYSGRADTQYF
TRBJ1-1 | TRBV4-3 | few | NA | TGCGCCAGCAGCCAAGTCGCCATGAACACTGAAGCTTTCTTT | CASSQVAMNTEAFF
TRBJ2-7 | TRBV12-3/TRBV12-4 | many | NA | TGTGCCAGCAGTCTACACATGAGGGAGCAGTACTTC | CASSLHMREQYF
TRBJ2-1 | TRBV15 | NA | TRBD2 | TGTGCCACCAGCAGCCGACTAGCGGGGGGATTCGATGAGCAGTTCTTC | CATSSRLAGGFDEQFF
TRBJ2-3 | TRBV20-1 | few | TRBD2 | TGCAGTGCTAGAGCCGGACTAGCGGGATATGATACGCAGTATTTT | CSARAGLAGYDTQYF
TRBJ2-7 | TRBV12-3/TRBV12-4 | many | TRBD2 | TGTGCCAGCACCCCCCGGGGACTAGCTGGTGAGCAGTACTTC | CASTPRGLAGEQYF
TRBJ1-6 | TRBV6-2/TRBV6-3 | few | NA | TGTGCCACCCGAAGGGCAGGAGGTCAATCACCCCTCCACTTT | CATRRAGGQSPLHF
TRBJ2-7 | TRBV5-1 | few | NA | TGCGCCAGCAGCCCCCTGGAGGGAGCCTACGAGCAGTACTTC | CASSPLEGAYEQYF
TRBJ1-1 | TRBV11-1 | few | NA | TGTGCCAGCAGCCTACCCTCTTTGAACACTGAAGCTTTCTTT | CASSLPSLNTEAFF
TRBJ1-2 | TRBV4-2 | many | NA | TGTGCCAGCAGCCAAAGGCGGGGCCCCGAATCCTATGGCTACACCTTC | CASSQRRGPESYGYTF
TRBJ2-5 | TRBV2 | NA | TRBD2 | TGTGCCAGCAGGGAGACTAGCGGGGAGACCCAGTACTTC | CASRETSGETQYF
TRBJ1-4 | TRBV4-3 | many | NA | TGCGCCAGCAGCCAAGATAGGGCAGCTAATGAAAAACTGTTTTTT | CASSQDRAANEKLFF
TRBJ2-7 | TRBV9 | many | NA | TGTGCCAGCAGCGTAGGTGCAGGGAGCTACGAGCAGTACTTC | CASSVGAGSYEQYF
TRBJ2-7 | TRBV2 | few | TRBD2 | TGTGCCAGCAGTGAAATGGGACTAGTACACGAGCAGTACTTC | CASSEMGLVHEQYF
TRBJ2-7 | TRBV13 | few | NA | TGTGCCAGCAGCTTAGCCCCCGTGGCCTACGAGCAGTACTTC | CASSLAPVAYEQYF
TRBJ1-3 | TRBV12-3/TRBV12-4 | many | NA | TGTGCCAGCAGTAGGTGGAGGGCCTATAGCTCTGGAAACACCATATATTTT | CASSRWRAYSSGNTIYF
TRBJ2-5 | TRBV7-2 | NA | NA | TGTGCCAGCAGCGCCCTGGCGGGCCTACAAGAGACCCAGTACTTC | CASSALAGLQETQYF
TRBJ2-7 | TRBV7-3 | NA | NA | TGTGCCAGCAGCTTAACGGGGCAGGGAGCCTACGAGCAGTACTTC | CASSLTGQGAYEQYF
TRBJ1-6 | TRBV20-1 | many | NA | TGCAGTGCTAGACAGGGGTTACCCCTCCACTTT | CSARQGLPLHF
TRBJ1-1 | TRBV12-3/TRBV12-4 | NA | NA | TGTGCCAGCAGGGGGGCTCACCCTGAAGCTTTCTTT | CASRGAHPEAFF
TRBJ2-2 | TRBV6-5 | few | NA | TGTGCCAGCAGTTACGCCCGGAACACCGGGGAGCTGTTTTTT | CASSYARNTGELFF
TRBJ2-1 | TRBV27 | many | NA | TGTGCCAGCAGCTGGGGGGAGTTATCCTACAATGAGCAGTTCTTC | CASSWGELSYNEQFF
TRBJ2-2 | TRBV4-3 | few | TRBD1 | TGCGCCAGCAGCCGCGGGACAGGGATGAACACCGGGGAGCTGTTTTTT | CASSRGTGMNTGELFF
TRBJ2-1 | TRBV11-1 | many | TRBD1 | TGTGCCAGCAGCGACAGGGGGGTTTACAATGAGCAGTTCTTC | CASSDRGVYNEQFF
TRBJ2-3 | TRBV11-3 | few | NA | TGTGCCAGCAGCCTCCCGACTAGTCTCGATACGCAGTATTTT | CASSLPTSLDTQYF
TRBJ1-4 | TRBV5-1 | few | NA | TGCGCCAGCAGCGACCCGACATCAACTAATGAAAAACTGTTTTTT | CASSDPTSTNEKLFF
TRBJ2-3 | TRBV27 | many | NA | TGTGCCAGCCAAGGGCCATTGAGCGATACGCAGTATTTT | CASQGPLSDTQYF
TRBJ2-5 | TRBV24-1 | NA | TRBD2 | TGTGCCACCAGTGATCCGACTAGCGGGACAAAAGAGACCCAGTACTTC | CATSDPTSGTKETQYF
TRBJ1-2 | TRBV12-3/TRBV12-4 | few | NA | TGTGCCAGCAGTACCTCCGGGACGGGAGGATCTTGGGGCTACACCTTC | CASSTSGTGGSWGYTF
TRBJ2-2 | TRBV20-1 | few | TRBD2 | TGCAGTGCTAGAGCTAGCGGGAGGTGGAACGGGGAGCTGTTTTTT | CSARASGRWNGELFF
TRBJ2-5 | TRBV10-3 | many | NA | TGTGCCATCAGTGAGGACCCGGCTGTTGGGGAACAAGAGACCCAGTACTTC | CAISEDPAVGEQETQYF
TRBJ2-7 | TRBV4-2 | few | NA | TGTGCCAGCAGCCATTGGAGCATCTACGAGCAGTACTTC | CASSHWSIYEQYF
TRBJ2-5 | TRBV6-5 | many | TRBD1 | TGTGCCAGCAGTTACCAGACAGGGGGCCAAGAGACCCAGTACTTC | CASSYQTGGQETQYF
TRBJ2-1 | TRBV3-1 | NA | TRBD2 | TGTGCCAGCAGCCCGTTTTGGGTTGGGGGGGTAAGCTCCTACAATGAGCAGTTCTTC | CASSPFWVGGVSSYNEQFF
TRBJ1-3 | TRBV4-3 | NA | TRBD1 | TGCGCCAGCAGCCAAGGGATACAGGGGGCTGGAAACACCATATATTTT | CASSQGIQGAGNTIYF